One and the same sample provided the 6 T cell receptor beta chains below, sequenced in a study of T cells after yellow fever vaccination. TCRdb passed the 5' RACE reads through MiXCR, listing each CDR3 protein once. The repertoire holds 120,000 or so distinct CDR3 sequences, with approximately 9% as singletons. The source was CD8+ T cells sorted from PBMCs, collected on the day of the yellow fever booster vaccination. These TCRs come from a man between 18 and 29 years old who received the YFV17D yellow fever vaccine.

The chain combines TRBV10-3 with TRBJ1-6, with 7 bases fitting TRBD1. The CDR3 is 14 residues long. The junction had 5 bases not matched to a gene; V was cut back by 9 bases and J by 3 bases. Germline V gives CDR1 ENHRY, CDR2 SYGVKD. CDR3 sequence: CAINTGDYNSPLHF. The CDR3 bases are TGTGCCATTAACACAGGGGACTATAATTCACCCCTCCACTTT.

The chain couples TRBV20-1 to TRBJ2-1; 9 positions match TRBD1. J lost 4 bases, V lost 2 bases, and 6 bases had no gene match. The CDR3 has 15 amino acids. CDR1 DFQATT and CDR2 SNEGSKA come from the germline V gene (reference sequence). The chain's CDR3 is CSARRDRELYNEQFF. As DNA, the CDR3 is TGCAGTGCTAGAAGGGACAGGGAACTGTACAATGAGCAGTTCTTC.

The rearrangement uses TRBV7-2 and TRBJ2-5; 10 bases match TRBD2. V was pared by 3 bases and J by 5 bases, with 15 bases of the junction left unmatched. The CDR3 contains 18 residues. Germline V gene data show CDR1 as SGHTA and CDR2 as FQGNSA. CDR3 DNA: TGTGCCAGCAGCTTGGGGTCCAGCGGGGGGGCGTCGTGGGAGACCCAGTACTTC. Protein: CASSLGSSGGASWETQYF.

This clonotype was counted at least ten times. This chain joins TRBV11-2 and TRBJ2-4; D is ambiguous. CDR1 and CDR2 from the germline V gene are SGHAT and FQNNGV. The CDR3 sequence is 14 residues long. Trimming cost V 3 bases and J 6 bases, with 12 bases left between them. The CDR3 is CASSFITLGNIQYF. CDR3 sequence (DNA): TGTGCCAGCAGCTTTATCACCTTAGGAAACATTCAGTACTTC.

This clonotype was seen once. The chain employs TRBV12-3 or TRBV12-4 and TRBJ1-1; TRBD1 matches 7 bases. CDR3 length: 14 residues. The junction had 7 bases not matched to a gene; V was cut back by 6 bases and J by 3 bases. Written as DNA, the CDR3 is TGTGCCAGCAGACGCGACAGGGCTGACACTGAAGCTTTCTTT. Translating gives CASRRDRADTEAFF.

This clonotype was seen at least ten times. CDR3 DNA: TGTGCCAGCAGTTTAGCGCGGCTAGACCAGTCTAACTATGGCTACACCTTC. Its protein product is CASSLARLDQSNYGYTF. The genes are TRBV12-3 or TRBV12-4 and TRBJ1-2, with no clear D. This CDR3 has 17 residues. Trimming left V 0 bases short and J 0 bases short, with 14 bases between.